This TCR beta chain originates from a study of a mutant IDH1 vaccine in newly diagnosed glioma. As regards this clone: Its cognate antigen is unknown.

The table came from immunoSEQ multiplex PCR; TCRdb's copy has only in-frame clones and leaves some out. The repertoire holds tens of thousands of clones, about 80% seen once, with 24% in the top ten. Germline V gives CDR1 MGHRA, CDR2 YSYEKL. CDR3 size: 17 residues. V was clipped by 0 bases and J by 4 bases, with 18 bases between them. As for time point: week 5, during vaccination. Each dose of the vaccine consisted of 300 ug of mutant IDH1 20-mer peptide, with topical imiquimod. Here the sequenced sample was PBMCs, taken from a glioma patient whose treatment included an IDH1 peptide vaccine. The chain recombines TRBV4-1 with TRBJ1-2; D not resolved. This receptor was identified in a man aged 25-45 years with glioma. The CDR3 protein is CASSQDPRVRQIYGYTF. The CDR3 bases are TGCGCCAGCAGCCAAGATCCCCGGGTTCGCCAGATCTATGGCTACACCTTC.